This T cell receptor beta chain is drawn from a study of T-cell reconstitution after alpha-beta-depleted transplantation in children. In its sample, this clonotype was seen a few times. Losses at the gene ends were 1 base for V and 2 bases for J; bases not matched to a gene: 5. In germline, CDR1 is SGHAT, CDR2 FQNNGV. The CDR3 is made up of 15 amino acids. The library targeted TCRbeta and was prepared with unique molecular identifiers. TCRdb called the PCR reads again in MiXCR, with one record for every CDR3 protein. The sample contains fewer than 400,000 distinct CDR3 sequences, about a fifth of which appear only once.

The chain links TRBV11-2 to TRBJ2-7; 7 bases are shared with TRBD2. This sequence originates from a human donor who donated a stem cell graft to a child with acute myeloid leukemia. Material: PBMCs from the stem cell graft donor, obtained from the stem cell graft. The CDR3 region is CASSLGPSGTYEQYF. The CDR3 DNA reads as TGTGCCAGCAGCTTAGGCCCTAGCGGAACCTACGAGCAGTACTTC.